The 9 T cell receptor beta chains reported below all come from one sample, sequenced in a study of CD8 T cells in ankylosing spondylitis. TCRdb redid the calling of the 5' RACE reads with MiXCR, one entry per CDR3 protein. The sample holds roughly 230,000 distinct CDR3 sequences; about 18% are singletons and the top ten take approximately 33%. Specimen: blood, either unsorted or a sorted T cell fraction (not recorded which). The receptor set was obtained from a male donor with ankylosing spondylitis or in good health (not recorded which).

The chain recombines TRBV3-1 with TRBJ2-5, with D possibly TRBD2 on 6 matching bases. V dropped 1 base and J dropped 2 bases, with 11 bases sitting between them. Germline CDR1 is LGHDT and CDR2 is YNNKEL (reference sequence). The CDR3 has 15 amino acids. In nucleotides, the CDR3 is TGTGCCAGCAGCCAAGTGGGGGGTTGGCAAGAGACCCAGTACTTC. It yields the protein CASSQVGGWQETQYF.

The chain joins TRBV5-1 to TRBJ2-1; TRBD2 aligns across 10 bases. Losses at the gene ends were 3 bases for V and 7 bases for J; bases not matched to a gene: 10. Germline V lookup: CDR1 SGHRS, CDR2 YFSETQ. The CDR3 length is 16 residues. CDR3 in amino acids: CASSSIAGGPTNEQFF. The CDR3 DNA follows: TGCGCCAGCAGCTCTATAGCGGGAGGCCCGACTAATGAGCAGTTCTTC.

This chain connects TRBV7-9 to TRBJ2-2, with D unresolved. Germline CDR1 is SEHNR and CDR2 is FQNEAQ (reference sequence). The CDR3 loop spans 14 amino acids. Trimming removed 3 bases at V and 0 bases at J, with 5 bases between. The CDR3 reads CASSFPSNTGELFF. CDR3 sequence (DNA): TGTGCCAGCAGCTTCCCTTCGAACACCGGGGAGCTGTTTTTT.

In its sample, this clonotype was seen many times. The J gene is TRBJ2-2, the V gene TRBV3-1, with D tentatively TRBD1 (6 bases). The CDR3 extends over 16 amino acids. Germline CDR1 is LGHDT and CDR2 is YNNKEL (reference sequence). Trimming shortened V by 1 base and J by 1 base, and 10 bases separated the two germline ends. CDR3 region: CASSQVSTGNTGELFF. CDR3 nucleotide sequence: TGTGCCAGCAGCCAAGTGTCGACAGGGAACACCGGGGAGCTGTTTTTT.

This clonotype was seen only a few times. V usage is TRBV28 and J usage is TRBJ2-5, with TRBD2 matching 7 bases. This CDR3 region has 14 residues. CDR1 is MDHEN and CDR2 is SYDVKM in the germline V gene. The V and J ends lost 8 bases and 1 base, in that order; junction bases with no gene match: 7. The CDR3 bases are TGTGCCAGCGGGGGGGACGGCTTCCAAGAGACCCAGTACTTC. This sequence encodes CASGGDGFQETQYF.

This clonotype was picked up a small number of times. J is TRBJ2-1 and V is TRBV20-1, with TRBD2 matching 15 bases. Trimming cost V 3 bases and J 9 bases; bases outside gene matches: 3. The CDR3 has 14 residues. Germline lookup yields CDR1 DFQATT and CDR2 SNEGSKA (reference sequence). CDR3 nucleotides: TGCAGTGCTAGGGGACTAGCGGGAGGATCTGAGCAGTTCTTC. Amino acid sequence: CSARGLAGGSEQFF.

This clonotype was detected ten times or more. The junction does not match germline at one end; this may be a read error. The chain joins TRBV12-3 or TRBV12-4 to TRBJ2-1, with a weak D call TRBD2 (6 bases). This CDR3 has 12 amino acids. DNA for the CDR3: TGCGCCAGCAGCTTCGGAGGGGATGAGCAGTTCTTC. Translation gives CASSFGGDEQFF.

The V gene is TRBV5-1, the J gene TRBJ1-3, with D hard to call. Looked up from germline, CDR1 is SGHRS and CDR2 is YFSETQ. This CDR3 is 15 amino acids long. Between the trimmed V and J ends, which lost 4 bases and 0 bases, there was a span of 11 bases. The CDR3 loop is CASSADRGSGNTIYF. The CDR3 DNA follows: TGCGCCAGCAGCGCAGACCGAGGCTCTGGAAACACCATATATTTT.

The gene calls are TRBV20-1 and TRBJ2-7; 10 bases match TRBD1. Germline values: CDR1 DFQATT, CDR2 SNEGSKA (reference sequence). J lost 4 bases, V lost 6 bases, and 9 bases had no gene match. The CDR3 spans 14 residues. The CDR3 protein is CSAVDRGRSYEQYF. The CDR3 region has the DNA TGCAGTGCGGTAGACAGGGGGCGATCGTACGAGCAGTACTTC.